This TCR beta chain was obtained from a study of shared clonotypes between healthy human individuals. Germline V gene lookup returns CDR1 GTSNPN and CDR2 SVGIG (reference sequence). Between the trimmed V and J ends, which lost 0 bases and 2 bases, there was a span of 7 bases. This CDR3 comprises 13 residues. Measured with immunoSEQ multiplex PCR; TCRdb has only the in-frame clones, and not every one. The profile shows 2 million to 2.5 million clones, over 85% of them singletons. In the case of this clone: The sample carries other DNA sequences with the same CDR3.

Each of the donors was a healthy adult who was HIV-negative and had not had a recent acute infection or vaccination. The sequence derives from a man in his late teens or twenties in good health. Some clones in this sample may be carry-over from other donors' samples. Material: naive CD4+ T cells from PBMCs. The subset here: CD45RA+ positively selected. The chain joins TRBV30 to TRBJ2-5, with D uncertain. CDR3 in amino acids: CAWSVLGQETQYF. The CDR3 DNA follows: TGTGCCTGGAGTGTACTGGGACAAGAGACCCAGTACTTC. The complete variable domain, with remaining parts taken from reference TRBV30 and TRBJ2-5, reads SQTIHQWPATLVQPVGSPLSLECTVEGTSNPNLYWYRQAAGRGLQLLFYSVGIGQISSEVPQNLSASRPQDRQFILSSKKLLLSDSGFYLCAWSVLGQETQYFGPGTRLLVL.